This TCR beta chain was recorded in a study of control samples from healthy donors and cancer patients. Generated by immunoSEQ multiplex PCR, the TCRdb table keeps only in-frame clones and is missing some. The data contain 100,000 to 150,000 clones, just under 95% of them singletons. Unmatched junction bases numbered 6, after V lost 3 bases and J lost 8 bases. The CDR3 totals 13 residues. Germline loops: CDR1 LGHDT, CDR2 YNNKEL (reference sequence). J is TRBJ1-2 and V is TRBV3-1 (or the pseudogene TRBV3-2); TRBD1 agrees at 7 bases. The sequenced material came from blood. This clonotype was sampled from a man aged 18 to 29 in good health. For the CDR3, the DNA is TGTGCCAGCAGCCACCGGGACAGCTTCGGCTACACCTTC. Residues: CASSHRDSFGYTF.